This T cell receptor beta chain originates from a study of T cell repertoires in aging, cancer and after chemotherapy. Whole-study context: Healthy donor repertoires were recorded over several months to years and showed clear clonal overlap.

A mixed TRB-A/B primer pool amplified rearranged TRB by multiplex touch-down PCR. Via MiXCR, TCRdb re-called the multiplex PCR reads, giving one row per CDR3 protein. The profile shows 9,500 to 15,000 distinct CDR3 sequences, 30% to 40% of them singletons. This clonotype was counted a few times. Per germline, CDR1 LNHDA and CDR2 SQIVND (reference sequence). The CDR3 consists of 14 residues. V shed 7 bases and J 3 bases; nucleotides not matched to a gene: 8. Amplification of TCR beta used genomic DNA extracted from peripheral blood. Sample: blood. The receptor comes from a human donor in good health. The donor label of this sample is uncertain. V and J are TRBV19 and TRBJ2-5; 7 bases align to TRBD1. The chain's CDR3 is CASTDRAAEETQYF. The CDR3 DNA sequence: TGTGCCAGTACCGACAGGGCCGCCGAAGAGACCCAGTACTTC.